A selection of T cell receptor beta chains follows, all from one sample in a study of human T cells and chemical hapten exposure. MiXCR, applied by TCRdb to the RACE reads, yields one record per CDR3 protein. The table includes approximately 90,000 distinct CDR3 sequences, about 9% detected once. The sequences come from whole blood, collected in connection with sensitization to the hapten diphenylcyclopropenone (DPC). These receptors were obtained from a middle-aged man with alopecia areata. Some clones in this sample may be carry-over from other donors' samples. Each CDR3 is given with its conserved first and last residue. A D gene is named only where the DNA matches it firmly. Clone size is shown for a subset of rows, as once, few, many or a class of expanded clone.

J gene: TRBJ2-6
CDR3 length: 18
clone size: NA
V gene: TRBV5-1
D gene: TRBD1
CDR3 protein: CASSLASGGAPGANVLTF
CDR3 DNA: TGCGCCAGCAGCTTGGCGTCAGGGGGCGCGCCTGGGGCCAACGTCCTGACTTTC

J gene: TRBJ2-1
CDR3 length: 15
clone size: few
V gene: TRBV29-1
D gene: TRBD1
CDR3 protein: CSVSPGQGPYNEQFF
CDR3 DNA: TGCAGCGTCTCACCCGGACAGGGCCCTTACAATGAGCAGTTCTTC

J gene: TRBJ2-1
CDR3 length: 14
clone size: NA
V gene: TRBV6-2/TRBV6-3
D gene: TRBD1
CDR3 protein: CASSSLSGGNEQFF
CDR3 DNA: TGTGCCAGCAGTTCCTTATCAGGGGGCAATGAGCAGTTCTTC

J gene: TRBJ1-1
CDR3 length: 13
clone size: NA
V gene: TRBV30
D gene: TRBD1
CDR3 protein: CAWSPTGNTEAFF
CDR3 DNA: TGTGCCTGGAGCCCGACAGGGAATACTGAAGCTTTCTTT

J gene: TRBJ2-5
CDR3 length: 17
clone size: NA
V gene: TRBV6-5
D gene: TRBD2
CDR3 protein: CASSWIGLAGIQETQYF
CDR3 DNA: TGTGCCAGCAGTTGGATAGGACTAGCGGGAATTCAAGAGACCCAGTACTTC

J gene: TRBJ1-4
CDR3 length: 17
clone size: many
V gene: TRBV12-3/TRBV12-4
D gene: NA
CDR3 protein: CASRSMGSGRGNEKLFF
CDR3 DNA: TGTGCCAGCAGATCGATGGGATCGGGGAGAGGAAATGAAAAACTGTTTTTT

J gene: TRBJ1-6
CDR3 length: 12
clone size: few
V gene: TRBV7-9
D gene: NA
CDR3 protein: CASSSQVSPLHF
CDR3 DNA: TGTGCCAGCAGCTCCCAGGTTTCACCCCTCCACTTT

J gene: TRBJ2-7
CDR3 length: 15
clone size: few
V gene: TRBV12-3/TRBV12-4
D gene: NA
CDR3 protein: CASSPRGADSYEQYF
CDR3 DNA: TGTGCCAGCAGCCCTAGGGGGGCTGACTCCTACGAGCAGTACTTC

J gene: TRBJ2-5
CDR3 length: 15
clone size: many
V gene: TRBV7-9
D gene: NA
CDR3 protein: CASSSIPGGKETQYF
CDR3 DNA: TGTGCCAGCAGCTCCATACCCGGGGGAAAAGAGACCCAGTACTTC

J gene: TRBJ2-1
CDR3 length: 16
clone size: NA
V gene: TRBV20-1
D gene: NA
CDR3 protein: CSAMGKTAISYNEQFF
CDR3 DNA: TGCAGTGCTATGGGAAAGACAGCGATCTCCTACAATGAGCAGTTCTTC

J gene: TRBJ1-2
CDR3 length: 13
clone size: few
V gene: TRBV6-2/TRBV6-3
D gene: NA
CDR3 protein: CASSGGLGYGYTF
CDR3 DNA: TGTGCCAGCAGTGGGGGACTCGGATATGGCTACACCTTC

J gene: TRBJ2-4
CDR3 length: 14
clone size: many
V gene: TRBV2
D gene: TRBD2
CDR3 protein: CASSEGGLIGFQYF
CDR3 DNA: TGTGCCAGCAGTGAAGGGGGACTAATCGGTTTTCAGTACTTC

J gene: TRBJ2-7
CDR3 length: 14
clone size: few
V gene: TRBV3-1
D gene: TRBD1
CDR3 protein: CASSGDSPTYEQYF
CDR3 DNA: TGTGCCAGCAGCGGGGACAGTCCTACCTACGAGCAGTACTTC

J gene: TRBJ2-5
CDR3 length: 16
clone size: NA
V gene: TRBV5-6
D gene: TRBD2
CDR3 protein: CASSLGTSGVQETQYF
CDR3 DNA: TGTGCCAGCAGCTTAGGGACTAGCGGAGTCCAAGAGACCCAGTACTTC

J gene: TRBJ2-3
CDR3 length: 15
clone size: NA
V gene: TRBV29-1
D gene: TRBD1
CDR3 protein: CSVWEGTGIPDTQYF
CDR3 DNA: TGCAGCGTATGGGAAGGGACAGGGATCCCAGATACGCAGTATTTT

J gene: TRBJ2-1
CDR3 length: 15
clone size: few
V gene: TRBV29-1
D gene: TRBD2
CDR3 protein: CSVEWREGLYNEQFF
CDR3 DNA: TGCAGCGTTGAATGGCGGGAGGGGCTCTACAATGAGCAGTTCTTC